The rows below give T cell receptor beta chains drawn from one sample of a study of cytomegalovirus exposure and HLA in healthy donors. TCRdb keeps only in-frame clones here, not all; method: immunoSEQ multiplex PCR. The repertoire holds roughly 130,000 clones, roughly nine tenths seen once, with 2.9% in the top ten. Sequenced input: PBMCs. The receptors derive from a man aged 18 to 35 in good health and CMV-seronegative. The CDR3 runs from the conserved cysteine through the conserved F or W.

CDR3: CASSFRRGSGTDTQYF; V: TRBV7-8
CDR3: CASSLSPRGTGYNEQFF; V: TRBV7-2
CDR3: CSARISYGYTF; V: TRBV20-1
CDR3: CASSSRDRVYTGELFF; V: TRBV27
CDR3: CASRAEGSTEAFF; V: TRBV10-1
CDR3: CASSLLGTSGKYEQYF; V: TRBV14
CDR3: CASRPFFPGVSETQYF; V: TRBV11-2
CDR3: CASSHPTGEDEKLFF; V: TRBV4-1
CDR3: CASSGTGTGMYYEQYF; V: TRBV7-9
CDR3: CASSLGAGLTNEKLFF; V: TRBV4-3
CDR3: CATGQGEKNIQYF; V: TRBV6-1
CDR3: CASDWTGSNEQYF; V: TRBV2
CDR3: CASSSRTGGTYEQYF; V: TRBV7-9
CDR3: CASSRSYSTEAFF; V: TRBV10-1
CDR3: CASSPRTLETYEQYF; V: TRBV7-9
CDR3: CASSVYSGGNEQFF; V: TRBV9
CDR3: CASSLYLEDAFF; V: TRBV7-2
CDR3: CASGPSGNTIYF; V: TRBV5-4
CDR3: CASSQFEFASGRGNTQYF; V: TRBV4-1
CDR3: CASSPGTVPYGYTF; V: TRBV7-9
CDR3: CASRPGQISGNTIYF; V: TRBV7-9
CDR3: CASSGQPNTGELFF; V: TRBV6-1
CDR3: CASSGTGLAQPQHF; V: TRBV6-1
CDR3: CASSLVLGAPAEQYF; V: TRBV27
CDR3: CASSPLLAGSNEQFF; V: TRBV6-6
CDR3: CASSLDSSGAYEQYF; V: TRBV7-2
CDR3: CASSAETPYNEQFF; V: TRBV28
CDR3: CARGAHQGNTIYF; V: TRBV19
CDR3: CATRRFRGPYEQYF; V: TRBV2
CDR3: CASSLVSGVYNEQFF; V: TRBV13
CDR3: CASSLGNRQGLPGATEAFF; V: TRBV13
CDR3: CASSRDRGSYNEQFF; V: TRBV5-6
CDR3: CASSYSTGTPSYEQYF; V: TRBV6-5
CDR3: CATAGQTPTYEQYF; V: TRBV6-1
CDR3: CASSQMVGGHTQYF; V: TRBV4-1
CDR3: CASSRSTDWGTEAFF; V: TRBV2
CDR3: CASIGDWLGPQHF; V: TRBV2
CDR3: CASSLSTDVLPLAPYQQFF; V: TRBV27
CDR3: CASSSVPGTGLTYEQYF; V: TRBV7-8
CDR3: CASRGQANIQYF; V: TRBV19
CDR3: CASSPASTGARPYEQYF; V: TRBV18
CDR3: CATQRPDRTNYGYTF; V: TRBV6-1
CDR3: CASRPAGGPSGDTQYF; V: TRBV5-1
CDR3: CAWNPLLAGNYGYTF; V: TRBV30
CDR3: CASSPTGHNQPQHF; V: TRBV18
CDR3: CSARATGELFF; V: TRBV20-1
CDR3: CASFRDRGSEAFF; V: TRBV7-2
CDR3: CASSLAAGQETQYF; V: TRBV7-8
CDR3: CASSFRGLAGFNEQFF; V: TRBV28
CDR3: CASSIGHDLRYEQYF; V: TRBV19
CDR3: CASSDLERNEQFF; V: TRBV27
CDR3: CASRRQRDLNYGYTF; V: TRBV27
CDR3: CASNSAGTDGNTIYF; V: TRBV19